These 21 T cell receptor beta chains originate from one sample sequenced in a study of T cells after yellow fever vaccination. TCRdb reanalysed the 5' RACE reads using MiXCR and keeps one entry per CDR3 protein. The sample lists more than 300,000 distinct CDR3 sequences, approximately 4.5% occurring once. The material sequenced was PBMCs, taken 15 days after the yellow fever booster vaccination. These receptors were taken from a man between 18 and 35 years old who received the YFV17D yellow fever vaccine.

This clonotype was counted at least ten times. This rearrangement joins TRBV7-9 to TRBJ1-2; D call uncertain. V gave up 2 bases and J gave up 5 bases, with 18 bases separating them. Germline V CDR1 and CDR2: SEHNR, FQNEAQ (reference sequence). The CDR3 contains 16 residues. The CDR3 is CASSLRQDGVPYGYTF. In DNA, the CDR3 is TGTGCCAGCAGCTTACGCCAGGATGGGGTGCCTTATGGCTACACCTTC.

The sample holds many counts of this clonotype. The chain couples TRBV7-7 to TRBJ2-5; D is unresolved. The germline V gene has CDR1 SSHAT and CDR2 FNYEAQ (reference sequence). Between the trimmed V and J ends, which lost 3 bases and 2 bases, there was a span of 10 bases. The CDR3 has 14 residues. The CDR3 loop reads CASSLLGKQETQYF. The CDR3 DNA reads TGTGCCAGCAGCTTGTTGGGGAAACAAGAGACCCAGTACTTC.

In this sample, this clonotype turned up many times. The V call is TRBV12-3 or TRBV12-4, the J call TRBJ1-5, with D possibly matching TRBD1 (6 bases). V was trimmed by 6 bases and J by 6 bases, leaving 12 bases between them. The CDR3 sequence is 13 residues long. The CDR3 loop reads CASSQQGTQPQHF. The CDR3 coding sequence is TGTGCCAGCAGCCAACAGGGTACTCAGCCCCAGCATTTT.

V usage is TRBV6-1 and J usage is TRBJ2-7, with unresolved D. Germline CDR1 reads MNHNS; CDR2 reads SASEGT. The V gene lost 2 bases and the J gene lost 3 bases, with 8 bases spanning the gap. The CDR3 loop spans 13 amino acids. The CDR3, as DNA: TGTGCCAGCAGTGAATTTGACGGCTACGAGCAGTACGTC. Its translation is CASSEFDGYEQYV.

The rearrangement uses TRBV4-1 and TRBJ1-2; tentatively, D is TRBD1 (6 bases). Per germline, CDR1 MGHRA and CDR2 YSYEKL. The CDR3 length is 15 residues. Trimming pared 0 bases from V and 4 bases from J, leaving 12 bases between. As DNA, the CDR3 is TGCGCCAGCAGCCAAGATAACAGGGTCGTCTATGGCTACACCTTC. It specifies CASSQDNRVVYGYTF.

The sample holds many counts of this clonotype. The CDR3: CASSQSPDSNTEAFF. The CDR3 nucleotides are TGCGCCAGCAGCCAGTCCCCAGACAGCAACACTGAAGCTTTCTTT. The chain couples TRBV5-1 to TRBJ1-1, with D perhaps matching TRBD1 (5 bases). The CDR3 length is 15 residues. Germline V gene sequence: CDR1 SGHRS, CDR2 YFSETQ. With 4 bases removed from V and 2 bases from J, the gap between germline ends came to 15 bases.

Concerning this clonotype itself: Since a much larger clone is just one base distant, this may be a read error. It is likely a read error, because the conserved phenylalanine at the end of the CDR3 is missing. The rearrangement links TRBV7-9 to TRBJ1-3; D not certain. The CDR3 spans 15 residues. Germline V lookup: CDR1 SEHNR, CDR2 FQNEAQ (reference sequence). V dropped 5 bases and J dropped 0 bases, with 11 bases sitting between them. DNA for the CDR3: TGTGCCAGCAGCCACGGGCCACCCTCTGGAAACACCATATATATT. Translation: CASSHGPPSGNTIYI.

There are many counts of this clonotype. The chain has TRBV7-2 and TRBJ2-2; maybe TRBD2 (5 bases). The CDR3 totals 12 residues. V lost 4 bases and J 7 bases, leaving 7 bases between the germline ends. Germline V gene lookup returns CDR1 SGHTA and CDR2 FQGNSA. CDR3 nucleotides: TGTGCCAGCAGCTCGGCGGGCGGGGAGCTGTTTTTT. This translates into CASSSAGGELFF.

This clonotype has just a few counts. The J gene is TRBJ2-2, the V gene TRBV19; D not certain. The ends were cut back, 9 bases at V and 0 bases at J, with 8 bases in the middle. Germline loops: CDR1 LNHDA, CDR2 SQIVND (reference sequence). The CDR3 spans 13 residues. The CDR3 sequence: CASEHTNTGELFF. CDR3 coding DNA: TGTGCCAGCGAACACACGAACACCGGGGAGCTGTTTTTT.

This clonotype came up many times. This sequence joins TRBV7-2 and TRBJ2-1; D might be TRBD1 (6 bases). CDR1 and CDR2 from the germline V gene are SGHTA and FQGNSA. Trimming pared 3 bases from V and 4 bases from J, leaving 10 bases between. The length of the CDR3 is 14 residues. Here the CDR3 DNA reads TGTGCCAGCAGCTTTAGCCAGGGGTACAATGAGCAGTTCTTC. It is translated as CASSFSQGYNEQFF.

This clonotype has at least ten counts. The V gene is TRBV7-9, the J gene TRBJ1-6, with a weak D call TRBD1 (6 bases). Trimming left V 5 bases short and J 6 bases short, with 11 bases between. The CDR3 is made up of 14 amino acids. Germline CDR1 and CDR2: SEHNR and FQNEAQ (reference sequence). The CDR3 spells CASSPGQSNSPLHF. The CDR3 DNA is TGTGCCAGCAGCCCCGGACAGTCTAATTCACCCCTCCACTTT. Together with reference TRBV7-9 and TRBJ1-6, the CDR3 gives the full variable domain: DTGVSQNPRHKITKRGQNVTFRCDPISEHNRLYWYRQTLGQGPEFLTYFQNEAQLEKSRLLSDRFSAERPKGSFSTLEIQRTEQGDSAMYLCASSPGQSNSPLHFGNGTRLTVT.

J is TRBJ1-5 and V is TRBV21-1; the tabulated D call, TRBD1, remains unverified against the DNA. TRBV21-1 is a known pseudogene. The CDR3 contains 15 residues. In nucleotides, the CDR3 is TGTGCCAGCAGCAACGGGACCCCAGTGGGGAAGCCCCAGCATTTT. Its translation is CASSNGTPVGKPQHF.

The table lists this clonotype with many counts. V gene TRBV7-3 combines with J gene TRBJ2-3, with D tentatively TRBD1 (6 bases). The V gene lost 5 bases and the J gene lost 4 bases, with 10 bases spanning the gap. The CDR3 totals 13 residues. CDR1 is SGHTA, CDR2 FQGTGA, per germline. For the CDR3, the DNA is TGTGCCAGCAGCCTCCAGGGGTCAGATACGCAGTATTTT. It yields the protein CASSLQGSDTQYF. The entire variable domain, with the rest obtained from reference TRBV7-3 and TRBJ2-3, is as follows: GAGVSQTPSNKVTEKGKYVELRCDPISGHTALYWYRQSLGQGPEFLIYFQGTGAADDSGLPNDRFFAVRPEGSVSTLKIQRTERGDSAVYLCASSLQGSDTQYFGPGTRLTVL.

This clonotype appeared many times. This chain connects TRBV7-2 to TRBJ2-3, with 8 bases matching TRBD2. The CDR3 extends over 17 amino acids. V was pared by 3 bases and J by 4 bases, with 12 bases of the junction left unmatched. Germline loops: CDR1 SGHTA, CDR2 FQGNSA. The CDR3 DNA follows: TGTGCCAGCAGCTTGGCGGGGGGCCTTTGGGGCGCAGATACGCAGTATTTT. Amino acid sequence: CASSLAGGLWGADTQYF.

In this sample, this clonotype turned up a few times. This sequence joins TRBV6-6 and TRBJ2-3; 8 nucleotides agree with TRBD2. The CDR3 consists of 19 residues. Germline V CDR1 and CDR2: MNHNY, SVGAGI (reference sequence). The V segment lost 5 bases and the J segment 1 base; nucleotides outside the gene matches: 17. CDR3 bases: TGTGCCAGCAGTCCAACCGCGGGGGTAGCGGGGCGGGGCACAGATACGCAGTATTTT. Translation: CASSPTAGVAGRGTDTQYF.

This clonotype was seen many times. This chain joins TRBV5-1 and TRBJ2-3, with D possibly being TRBD2 (6 bases). The CDR3 has 14 amino acids. V gave up 4 bases and J gave up 4 bases, with 13 bases separating them. CDR1 is SGHRS, CDR2 YFSETQ, per germline. CDR3 in amino acids: CASSTGTSADTQYF. The CDR3 DNA sequence: TGCGCCAGCAGCACCGGGACTTCGGCAGATACGCAGTATTTT.

There are many counts of this clonotype. This chain links TRBV24-1 with TRBJ2-7, with D uncertain. Trimming removed 0 bases from V and 2 bases from J, with 10 bases in between. The CDR3 length is 15 residues. Germline V gene lookup returns CDR1 KGHDR and CDR2 SFDVKD. CDR3: CATSDLQVQPYEQYV. The DNA of the CDR3 is TGTGCCACCAGTGATTTGCAAGTTCAGCCCTACGAGCAGTACGTC.

The chain joins TRBV5-1 to TRBJ2-5, with 7 bases lining up with TRBD1. Germline CDR1 SGHRS, CDR2 YFSETQ. The J segment lost 7 bases and the V segment lost 4 bases, leaving 10 bases of the junction unmatched. CDR3 size: 14 residues. The CDR3, as DNA: TGCGCCAGCAGCAGAACCGGGACAGACGGGACCCAGTACTTC. Residues: CASSRTGTDGTQYF. Full variable domain (remainder filled in from reference TRBV5-1 and TRBJ2-5): KAGVTQTPRYLIKTRGQQVTLSCSPISGHRSVSWYQQTPGQGLQFLFEYFSETQRNKGNFPGRFSGRQFSNSRSEMNVSTLELGDSALYLCASSRTGTDGTQYFGPGTRLLVL.

This clonotype showed up many times. The V and J genes are TRBV16 and TRBJ1-5; tentatively, D is TRBD1 (5 bases). Trimming removed 0 bases from V and 11 bases from J, with 11 bases in between. Germline V gene sequence: CDR1 KGHSY, CDR2 FQNENV. The CDR3 totals 13 residues. CDR3 nucleotide sequence: TGTGCCAGCAGCCAATCGGGGCCCCGAGCCCAGCATTTT. Amino acids: CASSQSGPRAQHF.

This clonotype was counted a few times. This sequence joins TRBV12-3 or TRBV12-4 and TRBJ2-7, with 9 bases fitting TRBD1. V was pared by 10 bases and J by 10 bases, with 8 bases of the junction left unmatched. The CDR3 has 11 residues. Here the CDR3 reads CANKDRGTQYF. DNA of the CDR3: TGTGCCAATAAGGACAGGGGCACTCAGTACTTC.

This clonotype appeared a few times. The gene calls are TRBV6-5 and TRBJ2-1; TRBD2 matches at 9 bases. The CDR3 is 18 amino acids. Germline V lookup: CDR1 MNHEY, CDR2 SVGAGI. V lost 6 bases to trimming and J lost 3 bases; unmatched junction nucleotides: 15. CDR3 coding DNA: TGTGCCAGCAGCCTTAAGCGATTAGCGGGGGTGAGCTACAATGAGCAGTTCTTC. Translating it yields CASSLKRLAGVSYNEQFF.